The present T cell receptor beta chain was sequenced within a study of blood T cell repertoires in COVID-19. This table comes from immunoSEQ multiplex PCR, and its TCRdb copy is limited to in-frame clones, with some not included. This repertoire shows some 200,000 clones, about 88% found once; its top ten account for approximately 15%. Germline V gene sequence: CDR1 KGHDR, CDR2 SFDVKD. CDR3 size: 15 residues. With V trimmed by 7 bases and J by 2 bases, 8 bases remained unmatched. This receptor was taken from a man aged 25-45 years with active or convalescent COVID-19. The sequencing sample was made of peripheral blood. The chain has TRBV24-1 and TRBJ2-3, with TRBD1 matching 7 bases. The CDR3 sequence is CATRAGQAPTDTQYF. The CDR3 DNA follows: TGTGCCACCAGGGCCGGACAGGCACCCACAGATACGCAGTATTTT.